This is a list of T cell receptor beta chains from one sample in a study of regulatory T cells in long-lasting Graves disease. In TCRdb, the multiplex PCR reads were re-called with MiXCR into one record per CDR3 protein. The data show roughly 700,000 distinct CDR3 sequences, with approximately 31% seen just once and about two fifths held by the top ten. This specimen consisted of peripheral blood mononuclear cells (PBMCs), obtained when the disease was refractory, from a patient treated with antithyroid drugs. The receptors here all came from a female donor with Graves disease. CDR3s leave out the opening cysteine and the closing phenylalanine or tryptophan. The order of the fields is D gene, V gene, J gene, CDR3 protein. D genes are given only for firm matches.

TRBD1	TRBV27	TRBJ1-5	ASRGTGEYQPQH
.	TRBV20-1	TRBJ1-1	SASPTGNTEAF
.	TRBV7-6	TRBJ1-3	ACRVIGGNTIY
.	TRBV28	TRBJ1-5	ASSFNRVGPQH
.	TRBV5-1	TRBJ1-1	ASSFSIAVNTEAF
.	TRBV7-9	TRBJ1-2	ASSQGRTEKYYGYT
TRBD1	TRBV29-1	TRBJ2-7	SVEVPGQRSYEQY
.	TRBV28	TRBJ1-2	ASSLAITLGPDYGYT
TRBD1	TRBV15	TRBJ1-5	ATSSRDRGNQPQH
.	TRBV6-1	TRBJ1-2	ASSELGNYGYT
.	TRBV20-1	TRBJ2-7	SSEKNEQY
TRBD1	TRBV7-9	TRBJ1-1	ASKPGQRNEAF
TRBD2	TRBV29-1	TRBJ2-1	SVSREGSSYNEQF
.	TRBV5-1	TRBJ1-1	ASSLSGLGTEAF
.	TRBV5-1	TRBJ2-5	ASSLPKETQY
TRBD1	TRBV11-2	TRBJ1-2	ASSLQGDDYGYT
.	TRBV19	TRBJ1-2	ASQGYYGYT
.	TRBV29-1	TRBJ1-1	SVFRGGNTEAF
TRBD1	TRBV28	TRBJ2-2	ASSPGQGTTGELF
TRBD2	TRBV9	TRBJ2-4	ASSVATGGMAKNIQY
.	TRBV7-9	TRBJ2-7	ASSLGGVPALGYEQY
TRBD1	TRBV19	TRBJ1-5	ASSIDFGTGDNQPQH
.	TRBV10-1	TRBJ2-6	ASNRTFGPGANVLT
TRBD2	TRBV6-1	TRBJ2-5	ASSGKGGTQETQY
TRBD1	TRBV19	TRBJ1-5	ASSTRQGLNQPQH
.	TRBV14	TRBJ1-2	ASSHQMTGSGYT
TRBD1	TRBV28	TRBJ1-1	ASSFQGVVNTEAF
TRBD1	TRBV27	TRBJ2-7	ASRHTGESEQY
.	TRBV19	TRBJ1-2	ASSIEGYYGYT
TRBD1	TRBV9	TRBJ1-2	ASSVRASTGGFGYT
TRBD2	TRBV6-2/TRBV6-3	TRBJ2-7	ASSETSGSPARPYEQY
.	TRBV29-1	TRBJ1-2	SVVVVPYGYT
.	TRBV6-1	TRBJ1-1	ASSETRETEAF
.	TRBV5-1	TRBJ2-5	ASSLVGPLETQY
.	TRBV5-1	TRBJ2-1	ASSLASRPTYNEQF
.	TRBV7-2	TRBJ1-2	ASSLGVEGVIGYT
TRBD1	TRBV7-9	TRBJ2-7	ASSLALGQASYEQY
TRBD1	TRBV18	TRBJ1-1	ASSPLGQGAMNTEAF
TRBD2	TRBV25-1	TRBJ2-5	ASSGGGPETQY
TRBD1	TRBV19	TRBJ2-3	ASSDRGMGTDTQY
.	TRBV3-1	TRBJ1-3	ASSEIGARNTIY
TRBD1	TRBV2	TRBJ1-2	ASMRDRGIGGYT
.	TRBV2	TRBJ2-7	ASSPSGEGYEQY
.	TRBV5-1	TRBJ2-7	ASRKPLPLRDMSSYEQY
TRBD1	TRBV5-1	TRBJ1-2	ASSPGGGGSYGYT
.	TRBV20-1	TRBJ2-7	SARVGGTYEQY
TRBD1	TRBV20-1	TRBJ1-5	SAHVRDRGLSGQPQH
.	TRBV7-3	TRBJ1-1	ASSLTLLGGAF
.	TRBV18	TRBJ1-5	ASSQPGRPQH
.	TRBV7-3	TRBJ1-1	ASSQQGGTTEAF
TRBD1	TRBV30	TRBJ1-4	AWRAGTDNEKLF
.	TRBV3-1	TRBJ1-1	ASSQGPGRMNTEAF
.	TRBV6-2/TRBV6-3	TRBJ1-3	ASRNPRGTGNTIY
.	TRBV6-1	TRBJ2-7	ASRQTDRSYEQY
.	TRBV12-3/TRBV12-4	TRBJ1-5	ASSLGSYQPQH
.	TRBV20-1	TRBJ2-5	SAQKEETQY
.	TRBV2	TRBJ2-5	ASRRGGEEETQY
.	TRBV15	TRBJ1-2	ATSRQGNYGYT
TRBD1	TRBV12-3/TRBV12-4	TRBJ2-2	ASSRQGARGGELF
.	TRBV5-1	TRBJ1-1	ASSAEGYDTEAF